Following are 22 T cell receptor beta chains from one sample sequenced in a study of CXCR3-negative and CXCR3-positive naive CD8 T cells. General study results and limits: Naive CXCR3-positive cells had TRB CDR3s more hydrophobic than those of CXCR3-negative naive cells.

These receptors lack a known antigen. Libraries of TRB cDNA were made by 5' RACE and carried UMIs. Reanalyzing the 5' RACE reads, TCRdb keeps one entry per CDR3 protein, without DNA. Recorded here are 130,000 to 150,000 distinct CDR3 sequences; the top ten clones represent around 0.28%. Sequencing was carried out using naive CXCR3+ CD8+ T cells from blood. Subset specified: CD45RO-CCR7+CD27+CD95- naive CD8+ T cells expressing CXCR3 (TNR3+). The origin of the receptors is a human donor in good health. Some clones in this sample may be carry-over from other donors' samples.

CDR3 protein: CASSLGSDSSYEQYF. This chain connects TRBV7-6 to TRBJ2-7. Germline CDR1 reads SGHVS; CDR2 reads FNYEAQ. This CDR3 region has 15 residues.

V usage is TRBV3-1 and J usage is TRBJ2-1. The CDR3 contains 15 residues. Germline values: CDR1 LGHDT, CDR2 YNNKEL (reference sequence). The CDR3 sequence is CASSQVLDSLIEQFF.

The CDR3 spells CASSLVAGGPKTGELFF. This chain links TRBV11-2 with TRBJ2-2; TCRdb's assignment of TRBD2 cannot be checked, as there is no DNA. CDR1 SGHAT and CDR2 FQNNGV come from the germline V gene. The CDR3 consists of 17 residues.

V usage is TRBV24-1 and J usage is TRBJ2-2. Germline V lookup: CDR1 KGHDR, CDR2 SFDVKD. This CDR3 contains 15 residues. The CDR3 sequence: CATSDTRWGTGELFF.

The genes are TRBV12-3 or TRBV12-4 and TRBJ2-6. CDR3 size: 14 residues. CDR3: CASSPTAGANVLTF.

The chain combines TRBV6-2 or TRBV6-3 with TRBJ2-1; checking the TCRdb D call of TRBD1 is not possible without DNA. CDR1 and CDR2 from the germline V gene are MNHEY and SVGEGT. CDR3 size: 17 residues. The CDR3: CASSYQQGDLGNNEQFF.

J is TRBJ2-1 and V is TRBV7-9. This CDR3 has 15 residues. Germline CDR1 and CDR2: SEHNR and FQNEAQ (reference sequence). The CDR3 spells CASSLAGQPSYEQFF. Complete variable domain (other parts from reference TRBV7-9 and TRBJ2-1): DTGVSQNPRHKITKRGQNVTFRCDPISEHNRLYWYRQTLGQGPEFLTYFQNEAQLEKSRLLSDRFSAERPKGSFSTLEIQRTEQGDSAMYLCASSLAGQPSYEQFFGPGTRLTVL.

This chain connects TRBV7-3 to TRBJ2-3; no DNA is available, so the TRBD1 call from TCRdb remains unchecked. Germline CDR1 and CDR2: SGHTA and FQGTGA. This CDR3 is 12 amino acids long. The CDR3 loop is CASSSPLDTQYF. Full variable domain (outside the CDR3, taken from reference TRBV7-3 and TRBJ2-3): GAGVSQTPSNKVTEKGKYVELRCDPISGHTALYWYRQSLGQGPEFLIYFQGTGAADDSGLPNDRFFAVRPEGSVSTLKIQRTERGDSAVYLCASSSPLDTQYFGPGTRLTVL.

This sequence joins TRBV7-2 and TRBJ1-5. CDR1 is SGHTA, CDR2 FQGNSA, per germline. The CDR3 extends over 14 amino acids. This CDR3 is CASSLAPVGQPQHF.

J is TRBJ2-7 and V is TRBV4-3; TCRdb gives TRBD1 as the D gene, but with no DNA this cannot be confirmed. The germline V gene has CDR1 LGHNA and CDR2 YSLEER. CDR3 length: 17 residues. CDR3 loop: CASSQDPPWRGYYEQYF.

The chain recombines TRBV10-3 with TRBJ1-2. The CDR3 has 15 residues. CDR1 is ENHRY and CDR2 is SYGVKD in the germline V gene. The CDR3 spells CAISEPANFSYGYTF.

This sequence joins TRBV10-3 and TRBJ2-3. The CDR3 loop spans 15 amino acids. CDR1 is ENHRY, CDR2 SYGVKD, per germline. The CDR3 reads CAISDHVLPPDTQYF.

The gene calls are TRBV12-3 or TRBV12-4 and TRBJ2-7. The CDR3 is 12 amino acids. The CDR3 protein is CASSANDYEQYF.

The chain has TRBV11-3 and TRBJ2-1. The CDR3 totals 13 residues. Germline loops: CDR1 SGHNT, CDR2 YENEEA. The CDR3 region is CASSLGIWNEQFF.

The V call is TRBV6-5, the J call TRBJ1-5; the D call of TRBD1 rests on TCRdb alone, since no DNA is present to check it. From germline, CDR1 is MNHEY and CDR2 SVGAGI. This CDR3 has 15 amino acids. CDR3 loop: CASSYTGADNQPQHF.

CDR3 sequence reads: CASSAKPSGTNTGELFF. The chain joins TRBV9 to TRBJ2-2; TCRdb reports TRBD2, a call that lacks DNA to check it against. The CDR3 is 17 amino acids. The germline V gene has CDR1 SGDLS and CDR2 YYNGEE.

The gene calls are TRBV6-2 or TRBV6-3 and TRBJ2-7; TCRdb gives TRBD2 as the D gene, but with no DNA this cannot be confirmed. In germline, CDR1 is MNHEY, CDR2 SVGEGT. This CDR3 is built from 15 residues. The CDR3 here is CASSQRTSGPLEQYF.

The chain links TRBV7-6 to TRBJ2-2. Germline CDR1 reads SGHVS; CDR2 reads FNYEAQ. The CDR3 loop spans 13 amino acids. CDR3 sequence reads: CASRTEMAGELFF.

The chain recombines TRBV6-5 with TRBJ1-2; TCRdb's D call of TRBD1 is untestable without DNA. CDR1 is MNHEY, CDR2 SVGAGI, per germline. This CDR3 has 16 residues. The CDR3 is CASSYGAELENYGYTF.

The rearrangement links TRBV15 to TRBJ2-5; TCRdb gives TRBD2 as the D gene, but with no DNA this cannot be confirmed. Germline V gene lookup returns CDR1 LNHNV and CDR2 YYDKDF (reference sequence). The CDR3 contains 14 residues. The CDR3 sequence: CAISRARGGETQYF.

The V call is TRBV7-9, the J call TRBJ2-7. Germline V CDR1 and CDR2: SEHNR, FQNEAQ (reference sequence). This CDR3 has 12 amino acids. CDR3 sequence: CASSATSYEQYF.

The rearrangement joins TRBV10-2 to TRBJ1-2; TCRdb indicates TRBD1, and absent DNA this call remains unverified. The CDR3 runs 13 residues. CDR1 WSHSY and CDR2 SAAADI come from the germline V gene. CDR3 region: CASSPDRGSGYTF.